The T cell receptor beta chain under discussion was sequenced for a study of blood T cell repertoires in COVID-19. For the study at large: Italy, Spain and the United States were the sources of the convalescent and acute COVID-19 samples. Sources were T cells, B-cell-depleted T cells, or PBMCs; the material itself was cDNA or gDNA.

The length of the CDR3 is 15 residues. V was shortened by 5 bases and J by 1 base, with 12 bases between the two germline ends. The germline gives CDR1 SGHVS, CDR2 FQNEAQ. Original processing notes: Reference gene primer amplification gave estimated nucleated cell counts. Generated by immunoSEQ multiplex PCR, the TCRdb table keeps only in-frame clones and is missing some. V and J calls and clone size are as listed in that table; D and trimming were resolved from the DNA. The table includes over 70,000 clones, 80% detected once. The chain employs TRBV7-8 and TRBJ2-1, with a tentative D call TRBD2 (5 bases). The specimen sequenced was peripheral blood. The clonotype comes from a woman aged 80 or older with acute or convalescent COVID-19. CDR3 residues: CASSRVRVSYNEQFF. Here the CDR3 DNA reads TGTGCCAGCAGCCGAGTGAGGGTTTCCTACAATGAGCAGTTCTTC.